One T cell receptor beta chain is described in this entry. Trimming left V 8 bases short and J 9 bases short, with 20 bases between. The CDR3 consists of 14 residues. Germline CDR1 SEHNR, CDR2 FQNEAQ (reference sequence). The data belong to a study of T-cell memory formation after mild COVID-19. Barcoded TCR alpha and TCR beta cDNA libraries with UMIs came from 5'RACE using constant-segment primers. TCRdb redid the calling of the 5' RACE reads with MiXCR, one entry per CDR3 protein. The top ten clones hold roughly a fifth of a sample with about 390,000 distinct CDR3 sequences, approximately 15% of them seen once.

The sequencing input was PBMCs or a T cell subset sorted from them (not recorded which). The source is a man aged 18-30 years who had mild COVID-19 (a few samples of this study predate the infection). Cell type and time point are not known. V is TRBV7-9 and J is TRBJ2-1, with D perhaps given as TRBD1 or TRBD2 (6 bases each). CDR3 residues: CASGRLGGFGEQFF. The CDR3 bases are TGTGCCAGCGGCAGACTAGGGGGATTCGGTGAGCAGTTCTTC.